The 16 T cell receptor beta chains in this list originate from one sample, sequenced in a study of blood T cell repertoires in COVID-19. Libraries were prepared by immunoSEQ multiplex PCR; TCRdb keeps only in-frame clonotypes and omits some of them. Seen here are 130,000 to 150,000 clones, approximately 84% observed once, and the top ten hold roughly 4.9%. Sequencing used peripheral blood. The source of these receptors is a human donor in a cohort sampled during active COVID-19.

J is TRBJ2-5 and V is TRBV11-2; the D gene is possibly TRBD2 (6 bases). The CDR3 loop spans 15 amino acids. Deletions cut 1 base from V and 3 bases from J, with 12 bases between. CDR1 and CDR2 (germline): SGHAT, FQNNGV. CDR3 sequence (DNA): TGTGCCAGCAGCTTAGGAGGGGACTTAAAAGAGACCCAGTACTTC. Protein sequence: CASSLGGDLKETQYF.

This rearrangement joins TRBV28 to TRBJ2-5, with D unclear. Germline V CDR1 and CDR2: MDHEN, SYDVKM. This CDR3 is 13 amino acids long. Trimming left V 3 bases short and J 5 bases short, with 10 bases between. As DNA, the CDR3 is TGTGCCAGCAGTTTCTTGAACGGGGAGACCCAGTACTTC. Translating it yields CASSFLNGETQYF. Combining the CDR3 with reference TRBV28 and TRBJ2-5 gives the whole variable domain DVKVTQSSRYLVKRTGEKVFLECVQDMDHENMFWYRQDPGLGLRLIYFSYDVKMKEKGDIPEGYSVSREKKERFSLILESASTNQTSMYLCASSFLNGETQYFGPGTRLLVL.

This chain links TRBV19 with TRBJ1-2; 8 bases align to TRBD1. The V and J ends lost 3 bases and 4 bases, in that order; junction bases with no gene match: 4. CDR3 length: 14 residues. Germline lookup yields CDR1 LNHDA and CDR2 SQIVND (reference sequence). The CDR3 DNA follows: TGTGCCAGTAGTATTCGAGACAGGGGCTATGGCTACACCTTC. Its protein product is CASSIRDRGYGYTF.

The chain links TRBV2 to TRBJ2-5, with D perhaps matching TRBD1 (5 bases). Germline CDR1 and CDR2: SNHLY and FYNNEI. The CDR3 runs to 11 residues. V was clipped by 8 bases and J by 2 bases, with 6 bases between them. Here the CDR3 DNA reads TGTGCCAGCGACAGACAAGAGACCCAGTACTTC. This encodes CASDRQETQYF.

The genes are TRBV7-8 and TRBJ2-7; 10 bases match TRBD1. In germline, CDR1 is SGHVS, CDR2 FQNEAQ. This CDR3 comprises 16 residues. V gave up 3 bases and J gave up 4 bases; unmatched junction bases: 9. DNA of the CDR3: TGTGCCAGCAGCTTCTCCTTGGACAGGGGGGGATACGAGCAGTACTTC. This sequence encodes CASSFSLDRGGYEQYF.

Points on this clone: Other DNA sequences in this specimen translate into the identical CDR3. This chain uses TRBV19 with TRBJ2-1; 9 bases line up with TRBD1. The V segment lost 7 bases and the J segment 5 bases; nucleotides outside the gene matches: 6. From germline, CDR1 is LNHDA and CDR2 SQIVND (reference sequence). CDR3 length: 14 amino acids. CDR3 protein: CASTGQGRNNEQFF. The CDR3 region has the DNA TGTGCCAGTACCGGACAGGGGAGGAACAATGAGCAGTTCTTC. Based on the CDR3 plus reference TRBV19 and TRBJ2-1, the full variable domain is DGGITQSPKYLFRKEGQNVTLSCEQNLNHDAMYWYRQDPGQGLRLIYYSQIVNDFQKGDIAEGYSVSREKKESFPLTVTSAQKNPTAFYLCASTGQGRNNEQFFGPGTRLTVL.

This chain uses TRBV25-1 with TRBJ1-1; TRBD1 aligns across 8 bases. The CDR3 loop spans 15 amino acids. CDR1 and CDR2 from the germline V gene are MGHDK and SYGVNS. J was trimmed by 11 bases and V by 3 bases; bases with no gene match: 14. CDR3 sequence (DNA): TGTGCCAGCAGTGAGCCCGGGACAGGTGTGCTCCGGGCTTTCTTT. It encodes CASSEPGTGVLRAFF.

The V and J genes are TRBV29-1 and TRBJ2-1, with TRBD2 matching 13 bases. This CDR3 contains 15 residues. V shed 6 bases, J shed 4 bases, and the junction held 6 bases outside the gene matches. Germline values: CDR1 SQVTM, CDR2 ANQGSEA. CDR3 nucleotide sequence: TGCAGCGTCCTGACTAGCGGGGGGCATTACAATGAGCAGTTCTTC. Protein: CSVLTSGGHYNEQFF.

The chain links TRBV19 to TRBJ1-2, with D perhaps TRBD1 (6 bases). CDR3 length: 16 amino acids. V lost 7 bases and J lost 4, with 22 bases in between. In germline, CDR1 is LNHDA, CDR2 SQIVND (reference sequence). CDR3 sequence: CASTPNRQQGLYGYTF. CDR3 DNA sequence: TGTGCCAGTACCCCAAACAGACAACAGGGCCTCTATGGCTACACCTTC.

V is TRBV24-1 and J is TRBJ1-3, with TRBD1 matching 10 bases. Germline V gene lookup returns CDR1 KGHDR and CDR2 SFDVKD. This CDR3 has 15 residues. V lost 5 bases to trimming and J lost 4 bases; unmatched junction nucleotides: 4. The DNA for the CDR3 is TGTGCCACCAGTGTGACAGGGGGCAGAGGAAACACCATATATTTT. This codes for CATSVTGGRGNTIYF.

The gene calls are TRBV7-9 and TRBJ1-1, with 7 bases matching TRBD1. The length of the CDR3 is 13 residues. V dropped 6 bases and J dropped 5; count of bases not matched to a gene: 6. In germline, CDR1 is SEHNR, CDR2 FQNEAQ (reference sequence). CDR3 amino acids: CASRTTGETEAFF. The CDR3 DNA reads TGTGCCAGCAGAACAACAGGGGAGACTGAAGCTTTCTTT.

The V and J genes are TRBV18 and TRBJ1-6, with 9 positions matching TRBD1. This CDR3 contains 16 residues. Germline assignment: CDR1 KGHSH and CDR2 LQKENI. V gave up 6 bases and J gave up 10 bases; unmatched junction bases: 13. The CDR3 region has the DNA TGTGCCAGCTCTCCGGGACAGGGAAGCGAAGGGTCACCCCTCCACTTT. Translation gives CASSPGQGSEGSPLHF.

The chain is built from TRBV24-1 and TRBJ2-1; 14 positions match TRBD2. The CDR3 is made up of 16 amino acids. The germline gives CDR1 KGHDR, CDR2 SFDVKD. The trim removed 3 bases at V and 12 bases at J, leaving 9 bases unmatched. The chain's CDR3 is CATSDPGTSGSERQFF. CDR3 nucleotide sequence: TGTGCCACCAGTGATCCGGGGACTAGCGGGAGTGAACGGCAGTTCTTC.

The chain employs TRBV7-9 and TRBJ2-1, with 8 positions matching TRBD1. This CDR3 region has 17 residues. Germline CDR1 SEHNR, CDR2 FQNEAQ (reference sequence). Germline trimming cut 3 bases from V and 7 bases from J; bases unmatched to any gene: 14. CDR3 coding DNA: TGTGCCAGCAGCTTTCGGAACCAGGGGGCGCATAGAAATGAGCAGTTCTTC. Translating it yields CASSFRNQGAHRNEQFF.

V usage is TRBV6-5 and J usage is TRBJ1-1, with D maybe TRBD1 (5 bases). CDR1 and CDR2 (germline): MNHEY, SVGAGI. V dropped 7 bases and J dropped 3 bases, with 12 bases sitting between them. The CDR3 sequence is 13 residues long. This CDR3 is CASTTPGHTEAFF. CDR3 nucleotide sequence: TGTGCCAGCACTACTCCAGGGCACACTGAAGCTTTCTTT.

This clone qualifies as medium-sized. The J gene is TRBJ1-2, the V gene TRBV9; D unresolved. The germline V and J ends were trimmed by 4 bases and 0 bases, with 13 bases remaining between them. This CDR3 region has 15 residues. The V gene's germline CDR1 is SGDLS and CDR2 YYNGEE. The DNA for the CDR3 is TGTGCCAGCAGCAGAGGCAGCAATACTAACTATGGCTACACCTTC. It translates to CASSRGSNTNYGYTF.